Shown below are 30 T cell receptor beta chains from a single sample sequenced in a study of T cell responses to AZD1222 COVID-19 vaccine. This table comes from immunoSEQ multiplex PCR, and its TCRdb copy is limited to in-frame clones, with some not included. The data hold more than 110,000 clones, with approximately 90% observed a single time. This material consisted of peripheral blood, taken 28 days after the second AZD1222 dose. The receptors were gathered from an adult who received the AZD1222 COVID-19 vaccine.

This clone was detected once. The chain is built from TRBV6-5 and TRBJ2-3; D is unclear. The germline CDR1 and CDR2 sequences are MNHEY and SVGAGI. The CDR3 is 12 amino acids. With 6 bases removed from V and 3 bases from J, the gap between germline ends came to 7 bases. Written as DNA, the CDR3 is TGTGCCAGCAGCCTAACGACAGATACGCAGTATTTT. Translation gives CASSLTTDTQYF.

The chain carries TRBV7-9 and TRBJ1-1; 8 positions match TRBD1. The CDR3 contains 17 residues. J was trimmed by 4 bases and V by 5 bases; bases with no gene match: 15. The germline V gene has CDR1 SEHNR and CDR2 FQNEAQ (reference sequence). CDR3 in DNA: TGTGCCAGCAGCCCTGACCCTTTGACAGGGGTGGGCACTGAAGCTTTCTTT. Protein sequence: CASSPDPLTGVGTEAFF.

The genes are TRBV7-2 and TRBJ2-1; 9 nucleotides align to TRBD1. The germline CDR1 and CDR2 sequences are SGHTA and FQGNSA. This CDR3 is 15 amino acids long. The V segment lost 4 bases and the J segment 7 bases; nucleotides outside the gene matches: 8. CDR3 sequence: CASSSLQGASNEQFF. CDR3 coding DNA: TGTGCCAGCAGCTCACTACAGGGGGCGTCGAATGAGCAGTTCTTC.

In its sample, this clone was seen once. The chain is built from TRBV28 and TRBJ2-1, with D maybe TRBD2 (5 bases). V lost 10 bases, J lost 5 bases, and 12 bases lay in between. Germline loops: CDR1 MDHEN, CDR2 SYDVKM. This CDR3 spans 12 amino acids. CDR3 residues: CATQRRNNEQFF. The CDR3 DNA follows: TGTGCCACTCAACGGAGGAACAATGAGCAGTTCTTC.

J is TRBJ1-1 and V is TRBV11-2, with D hard to call. This CDR3 is built from 13 residues. The V end was cut by 3 bases, the J end by 4 bases, with 9 bases between. CDR1 and CDR2 (germline): SGHAT, FQNNGV. Written as DNA, the CDR3 is TGTGCCAGCAGCTTGTTATCTCCCACTGAAGCTTTCTTT. Translation gives CASSLLSPTEAFF.

J is TRBJ2-3 and V is TRBV9, with D perhaps TRBD2 (6 bases). The CDR3 runs 16 residues. In germline, CDR1 is SGDLS, CDR2 YYNGEE. V was cut by 4 bases and J by 2 bases, with 17 bases left in between. CDR3 DNA: TGTGCCAGCAGCTTCGGGGGATCGACACACACAGATACGCAGTATTTT. It codes for CASSFGGSTHTDTQYF. The variable domain in full, completed from reference TRBV9 and TRBJ2-3, reads DSGVTQTPKHLITATGQRVTLRCSPRSGDLSVYWYQQSLDQGLQFLIQYYNGEERAKGNILERFSAQQFPDLHSELNLSSLELGDSALYFCASSFGGSTHTDTQYFGPGTRLTVL.

The rearrangement links TRBV28 to TRBJ1-5; D gene uncertain. The germline V gene has CDR1 MDHEN and CDR2 SYDVKM. The CDR3 runs to 15 residues. Between the trimmed V and J ends, which lost 6 bases and 4 bases, there was a span of 16 bases. DNA for the CDR3: TGTGCCAGCAGCGTCGGCCCGAGTTCAAATCAGCCCCAGCATTTT. Its protein product is CASSVGPSSNQPQHF.

This rearrangement joins TRBV27 to TRBJ2-7; TRBD2 aligns across 7 bases. This CDR3 is 14 amino acids long. Trimming cost V 8 bases and J 0 bases; bases outside gene matches: 7. Germline V CDR1 and CDR2: MNHEY, SMNVEV (reference sequence). CDR3 residues: CASRDYDGSYEQYF. The CDR3 DNA reads as TGTGCCAGCCGGGACTACGACGGCTCCTACGAGCAGTACTTC.

The chain uses TRBV5-6 and TRBJ1-1, with D perhaps matching TRBD1 (6 bases). Deletions cut 2 bases from V and 8 bases from J, with 13 bases between. In germline, CDR1 is SGHDT, CDR2 YYEEEE. This CDR3 is built from 13 residues. This CDR3 reads CASSLTGAKEAFF. The CDR3 DNA is TGTGCCAGCAGCTTAACGGGGGCAAAGGAAGCTTTCTTT. Full variable domain (outside the CDR3, taken from reference TRBV5-6 and TRBJ1-1): DAGVTQSPTHLIKTRGQQVTLRCSPKSGHDTVSWYQQALGQGPQFIFQYYEEEERQRGNFPDRFSGHQFPNYSSELNVNALLLGDSALYLCASSLTGAKEAFFGQGTRLTVV.

The V call is TRBV19, the J call TRBJ2-2; TRBD2 matches 12 bases. The V segment lost 7 bases and the J segment 2 bases; nucleotides outside the gene matches: 5. The germline gives CDR1 LNHDA, CDR2 SQIVND (reference sequence). The CDR3 consists of 16 residues. The CDR3 nucleotides are TGTGCCAGTACCCCACTAGCGGGGGGAAACACCGGGGAGCTGTTTTTT. It yields the protein CASTPLAGGNTGELFF.

Comments on this clone: Other DNA sequences in this sample translate to the same CDR3. The chain combines TRBV30 with TRBJ2-3; D is ambiguous. The CDR3 consists of 12 residues. CDR1 is GTSNPN, CDR2 SVGIG, per germline (reference sequence). V was trimmed by 4 bases and J by 0 bases, leaving 5 bases between them. This chain's CDR3 is CAWTSSTDTQYF. In DNA, the CDR3 is TGTGCCTGGACCTCTAGCACAGATACGCAGTATTTT.

V usage is TRBV5-1 and J usage is TRBJ1-1; D is uncertain. This CDR3 contains 13 residues. Trimming removed 0 bases from V and 1 base from J, with 4 bases in between. Germline CDR1 SGHRS, CDR2 YFSETQ. CDR3 sequence (DNA): TGCGCCAGCAGCTTGGAGGCGAACACTGAAGCTTTCTTT. The encoded protein is CASSLEANTEAFF.

This chain joins TRBV3-1 (or the pseudogene TRBV3-2) and TRBJ1-1, with D tentatively TRBD1 (6 bases). This CDR3 is built from 14 residues. V lost 3 bases to trimming and J lost 4 bases, with 12 bases between them. Germline V gene lookup returns CDR1 LGHDT and CDR2 YNNKEL (reference sequence). The CDR3 coding sequence is TGTGCCAGCAGCCAGGCAGGGGTTGTCACTGAAGCTTTCTTT. It specifies CASSQAGVVTEAFF.

The chain links TRBV5-6 to TRBJ2-2; no clear D. Per the germline V gene, CDR1 is SGHDT and CDR2 is YYEEEE. Trimming removed 0 bases at V and 6 bases at J, with 6 bases between. The length of the CDR3 is 13 residues. The DNA of the CDR3 is TGTGCCAGCAGCTTGGGCCCGGCCGGGGAGCTGTTTTTT. Protein sequence: CASSLGPAGELFF. Together with reference TRBV5-6 and TRBJ2-2, the CDR3 gives the full variable domain: DAGVTQSPTHLIKTRGQQVTLRCSPKSGHDTVSWYQQALGQGPQFIFQYYEEEERQRGNFPDRFSGHQFPNYSSELNVNALLLGDSALYLCASSLGPAGELFFGEGSRLTVL.

V and J are TRBV7-8 and TRBJ2-2; no definite D call. Germline V lookup: CDR1 SGHVS, CDR2 FQNEAQ. The CDR3 is 14 residues long. Trimming pared 2 bases from V and 6 bases from J, leaving 10 bases between. CDR3 DNA: TGTGCCAGCAGCTTACTAGATCTGGCCGGGGAGCTGTTTTTT. Its protein product is CASSLLDLAGELFF.

This chain connects TRBV4-3 to TRBJ1-4; TRBD1 matches at 7 bases. Germline V gives CDR1 LGHNA, CDR2 YSLEER. The CDR3 runs to 16 residues. Trimming took 4 bases from V and 3 from J; bases not matched to a gene: 8. CDR3 bases: TGCGCCAGCAGCCTTGCCACCGGGACAGCTAATGAAAAACTGTTTTTT. Translated: CASSLATGTANEKLFF.

The V and J genes are TRBV19 and TRBJ1-1, with D maybe TRBD1 (6 bases). This CDR3 is built from 15 residues. CDR1 is LNHDA and CDR2 is SQIVND in the germline V gene (reference sequence). V was shortened by 5 bases and J by 0 bases, with 13 bases between the two germline ends. The CDR3 region is CASSGRRTVNTEAFF. CDR3 bases: TGTGCCAGTAGTGGGCGAAGGACAGTGAACACTGAAGCTTTCTTT.

This clone is a singleton in its sample. The chain uses TRBV6-5 and TRBJ1-1, with D possibly being TRBD1 (5 bases). Between the trimmed V and J ends, which lost 2 bases and 0 bases, there was a span of 10 bases. The CDR3 loop spans 15 amino acids. Germline V gene data show CDR1 as MNHEY and CDR2 as SVGAGI. The CDR3 DNA sequence: TGTGCCAGCAGTTACGGGGCAGACTTGAACACTGAAGCTTTCTTT. Its protein product is CASSYGADLNTEAFF.

The rearrangement uses TRBV2 and TRBJ2-1; D unclear. Between the trimmed V and J ends, which lost 1 base and 6 bases, there was a span of 13 bases. This CDR3 is built from 15 residues. Germline CDR1 SNHLY, CDR2 FYNNEI. Written as DNA, the CDR3 is TGTGCCAGCAGTGAAGAGCTAAGGGTGGGCAATGAGCAGTTCTTC. This codes for CASSEELRVGNEQFF.

The chain joins TRBV18 to TRBJ2-1; unclear D gene. The V end lost 3 bases, the J end lost 5 bases, and 11 bases lay between the germline ends. CDR3 size: 14 residues. The germline V gene has CDR1 KGHSH and CDR2 LQKENI. The CDR3: CASSPRVGDNEQFF. The CDR3, as DNA: TGTGCCAGCTCACCTCGGGTTGGGGACAATGAGCAGTTCTTC.

This clone was recorded a few times. V usage is TRBV2 and J usage is TRBJ1-4, with 9 bases identical to TRBD1. Germline CDR1 SNHLY, CDR2 FYNNEI. The CDR3 runs to 15 residues. V lost 6 bases, J lost 2 bases, and 4 bases stayed unmatched. The CDR3 DNA reads as TGTGCCAGCAGCGAAACAGGGGGCACTAATGAAAAACTGTTTTTT. It yields the protein CASSETGGTNEKLFF.

The chain links TRBV19 to TRBJ1-5, with D hard to call. In germline, CDR1 is LNHDA, CDR2 SQIVND (reference sequence). The CDR3 covers 14 residues. The V and J ends lost 6 bases and 5 bases respectively, with 14 bases between them. The CDR3: CASSQPRGDQPQHF. CDR3 nucleotide sequence: TGTGCCAGTAGCCAACCCCGTGGGGATCAGCCCCAGCATTTT. The full variable domain, completed using reference TRBV19 and TRBJ1-5, is DGGITQSPKYLFRKEGQNVTLSCEQNLNHDAMYWYRQDPGQGLRLIYYSQIVNDFQKGDIAEGYSVSREKKESFPLTVTSAQKNPTAFYLCASSQPRGDQPQHFGDGTRLSIL.

The CDR3 reads CASRQDRGRTEAFF. The CDR3 DNA reads TGTGCCAGCAGACAGGACAGGGGACGTACTGAAGCTTTCTTT. The chain combines TRBV6-5 with TRBJ1-1, with 9 bases lining up with TRBD1. The CDR3 runs to 14 residues. V was clipped by 6 bases and J by 5 bases; unmatched bases: 7. In germline, CDR1 is MNHEY, CDR2 SVGAGI.

This clone appeared a single time. J is TRBJ2-7 and V is TRBV6-5; TRBD1 agrees at 8 bases. This CDR3 has 12 residues. Germline CDR1 reads MNHEY; CDR2 reads SVGAGI. The V segment lost 8 bases and the J segment 3 bases; nucleotides outside the gene matches: 3. The CDR3 region is CASGDRYYEQYF. CDR3 coding DNA: TGTGCCAGCGGGGACAGGTACTACGAGCAGTACTTC.

V usage is TRBV6-5 and J usage is TRBJ1-5; D is perhaps TRBD1 (5 bases). The CDR3 is 12 amino acids. Germline CDR1 is MNHEY and CDR2 is SVGAGI. V lost 8 bases to trimming and J lost 4 bases, with 9 bases between them. The CDR3 sequence is CASRDGNQPQHF. The CDR3 DNA reads TGTGCCAGCCGGGACGGTAATCAGCCCCAGCATTTT.

J is TRBJ2-7 and V is TRBV11-1; D uncertain. The CDR3 is 15 amino acids. CDR1 is SGHAT and CDR2 is FQDESV in the germline V gene (reference sequence). Trimming took off 0 bases at V and 6 bases at J, with 15 bases between the two ends. The CDR3 protein is CASSLAQLVSSEQYF. CDR3 DNA sequence: TGTGCCAGCAGCTTAGCCCAGCTAGTTTCATCCGAGCAGTACTTC.

This rearrangement joins TRBV29-1 to TRBJ2-4; D possibly matches TRBD1 or TRBD2 (5 bases each). Germline CDR1 and CDR2: SQVTM and ANQGSEA. The CDR3 runs 14 residues. The V gene lost 4 bases and the J gene lost 0 bases, with 10 bases spanning the gap. The CDR3 is CSVAGTGAKNIQYF. The CDR3 DNA follows: TGCAGCGTTGCGGGGACCGGAGCCAAAAACATTCAGTACTTC.

This clone appeared once. The V call is TRBV30, the J call TRBJ1-5, with D perhaps TRBD1 (5 bases). V lost 3 bases, J lost 1 base, and 19 bases lay in between. Looked up from germline, CDR1 is GTSNPN and CDR2 is SVGIG (reference sequence). This CDR3 is built from 17 residues. The CDR3 bases are TGTGCCTGGAGCAGTGGGTCCGGACACTGGAGCAATCAGCCCCAGCATTTT. It encodes CAWSSGSGHWSNQPQHF.

This rearrangement joins TRBV5-1 to TRBJ1-2; D is unresolved. V was clipped by 2 bases and J by 3 bases, with 20 bases between them. Germline loops: CDR1 SGHRS, CDR2 YFSETQ. This CDR3 contains 17 residues. The CDR3 DNA reads as TGCGCCAGCAGCTTAATTTGGCCCCGGGGAGGAGACTATGGCTACACCTTC. It translates to CASSLIWPRGGDYGYTF.

The V gene is TRBV4-1, the J gene TRBJ2-1; D perhaps matches TRBD2 (6 bases). In germline, CDR1 is MGHRA, CDR2 YSYEKL. V lost 1 base to trimming and J lost 7 bases, with 8 bases between them. The CDR3 is made up of 13 amino acids. The CDR3 loop reads CASSQVRGNEQFF. The CDR3 bases are TGCGCCAGCAGCCAAGTTCGGGGGAATGAGCAGTTCTTC.